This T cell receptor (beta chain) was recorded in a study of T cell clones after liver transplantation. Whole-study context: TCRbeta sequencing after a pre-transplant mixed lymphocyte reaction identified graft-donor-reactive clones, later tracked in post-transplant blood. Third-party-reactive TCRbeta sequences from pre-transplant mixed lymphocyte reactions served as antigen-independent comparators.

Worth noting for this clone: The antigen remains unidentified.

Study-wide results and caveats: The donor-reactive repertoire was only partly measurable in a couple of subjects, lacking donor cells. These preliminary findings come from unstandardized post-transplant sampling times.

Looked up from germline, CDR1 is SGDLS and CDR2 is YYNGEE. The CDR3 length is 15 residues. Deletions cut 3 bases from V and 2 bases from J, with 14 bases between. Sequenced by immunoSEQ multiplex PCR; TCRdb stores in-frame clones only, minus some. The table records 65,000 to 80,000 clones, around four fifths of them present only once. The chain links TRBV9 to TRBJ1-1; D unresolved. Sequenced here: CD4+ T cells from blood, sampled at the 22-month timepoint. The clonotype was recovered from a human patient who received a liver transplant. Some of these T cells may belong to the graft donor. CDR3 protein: CASSAQPTLNTEAFF. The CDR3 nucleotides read TGTGCCAGCAGCGCCCAACCCACCTTAAACACTGAAGCTTTCTTT.